This is a list of T cell receptor beta chains from one sample in a study of T cells of healthy individuals. Via MiXCR, TCRdb re-called the 5' RACE reads, giving one row per CDR3 protein. The data contain 45,000 to 60,000 distinct CDR3 sequences, roughly 14% of them seen just once; the ten biggest clones take up roughly 16%. These TCRs come from a human donor in good health. The conserved cysteine and the conserved F or W are not part of the CDR3 here. For some rows the clone size is stated as once, few or many, or as a class when expanded; others skip it.

clone size,J gene,V gene,CDR3 protein
.,TRBJ2-1,TRBV5-1,ASSLGQAPTNEQF
few,TRBJ1-1,TRBV5-4,ASSIRTGWTEAF
few,TRBJ2-3,TRBV29-1,SVAYGTHQGGTQY
many,TRBJ2-1,TRBV15,ATSRESTSQQF
few,TRBJ2-3,TRBV7-2,ASSPGTGSTDTQY
.,TRBJ2-5,TRBV24-1,ATSDDDWTAGETQY
many,TRBJ1-6,TRBV7-3,ASSAGSGGSSYNSPLH
few,TRBJ2-3,TRBV7-2,ASSSAPETPSSDTQY
few,TRBJ2-1,TRBV7-2,ASSSKTGVILHNEQF
many,TRBJ2-5,TRBV24-1,ATQDSYQETQY
.,TRBJ2-1,TRBV6-5,ASRPYEGGRHNEQF
many,TRBJ1-1,TRBV28,ASSLHTEAF
.,TRBJ2-5,TRBV3-1,ASSQDSGAATRSSQY
few,TRBJ2-1,TRBV2,ASRPGTGGSYNEQF
.,TRBJ2-1,TRBV9,ASSVAGDSYNEQF
.,TRBJ2-5,TRBV2,ASSEGQGGETQY
few,TRBJ1-1,TRBV9,ASSFLDTMNTEAF
.,TRBJ1-5,TRBV5-6,ASSLQTVNQPQH
.,TRBJ1-1,TRBV6-5,ASTEAF
many,TRBJ2-3,TRBV20-1,SARSGAGDTDTQY
many,TRBJ2-3,TRBV5-1,ASSSLAGDTQY
.,TRBJ1-3,TRBV5-1,ASSITWTTGNTIY
.,TRBJ2-7,TRBV7-9,ASSLAWQGRVIHEQY
few,TRBJ2-5,TRBV18,ASSPGMEETQY
.,TRBJ1-5,TRBV2,ASSSVGYGQPQH
.,TRBJ2-7,TRBV6-2/TRBV6-3,ASSPGRTSYEQY
few,TRBJ1-1,TRBV20-1,SARDPRGHTEAF
few,TRBJ1-6,TRBV4-3,ASSQDGTGGRSPLH
few,TRBJ1-5,TRBV20-1,SARSGQGGSNQPQH
many,TRBJ2-3,TRBV6-1,ASRNSGRAGGTDTQY
many,TRBJ2-5,TRBV6-7,ASSYIPGQTPQETQY
.,TRBJ1-5,TRBV20-1,SARDPVWGAQH
few,TRBJ2-1,TRBV5-6,ASSLGGRAYNEQF
.,TRBJ2-4,TRBV29-1,SVETGAKNIQY
few,TRBJ2-1,TRBV7-2,ASSLSGRTYNEQF
.,TRBJ2-3,TRBV7-2,ASSPRLGTDTQY
many,TRBJ1-2,TRBV20-1,SASDDYGYT
few,TRBJ1-5,TRBV6-2/TRBV6-3,ASSPSFRGGQPQH
.,TRBJ1-1,TRBV7-9,ASSSDTEAF
many,TRBJ1-2,TRBV20-1,SAPPAFDYGYT
many,TRBJ1-6,TRBV5-6,ASSPSTLQGYNSPLH
few,TRBJ2-1,TRBV11-2,ASSWRTSGSYNEQF
many,TRBJ1-6,TRBV12-3/TRBV12-4,ASRGANSPLH